This T cell receptor (beta chain) was sequenced during a study of T cells in Graves' hyperthyroidism and ophthalmopathy. Study details: Peripheral blood specimens were obtained at initial diagnosis, prior to any treatment.

Amplified TCR beta CDR3 regions came from RNA transcripts. TCR CDR3 regions were first amplified by RT-PCR with HTBI primers. TCRdb reprocessed the multiplex PCR reads via MiXCR and lists one record per CDR3 protein. The sample has some 620,000 distinct CDR3 sequences; roughly 17% are singletons. If no ophthalmopathy progression occurred within 18 months, Graves' hyperthyroidism was stable. The patients, who ranged from 18 to 65 in age, presented with newly diagnosed hyperthyroidism lasting under 2 months. Regarding the study as a whole: The model predicted ophthalmopathy a median roughly 6.3 months before onset.

This clonotype has a count of ten or more. What it binds is unknown. Relative to the germline gene, one junction end is altered; a read error may explain this. The specimen was blood. This TCR was sampled from a woman in her twenties or thirties with Graves' hyperthyroidism.

The CDR3 DNA follows: TGTGCCAGCAGCACCCTGCGTAGCGGGAGCATCTTC. Its protein product is CASSTLRSGSIF. The gene calls are TRBV11-2 and TRBJ2-1, with TRBD2 matching over 9 bases. CDR3 length: 12 amino acids. Germline CDR1 and CDR2: SGHAT and FQNNGV. Full variable domain (missing parts from reference TRBV11-2 and TRBJ2-1): EAGVAQSPRYKIIEKRQSVAFWCNPISGHATLYWYQQILGQGPKLLIQFQNNGVVDDSQLPKDRFSAERLKGVDSTLKIQPAKLEDSAVYLCASSTLRSGSIFGPGTRLTVL.